These T cell receptor beta chains were read from a single sample in a study of patients and donors after allogeneic stem cell transplantation. TCRdb reprocessed the RT-PCR reads with MiXCR, giving one entry per CDR3 protein. The sample lists 400,000 to 500,000 distinct CDR3 sequences, 16% seen once, with around 7.2% in the top ten. Material for sequencing was blood, either unsorted or a sorted T cell fraction (not recorded which). The receptors come from a human donor who was either an allogeneic HSCT recipient or a stem cell or donor lymphocyte infusion donor (not recorded which). It is not recorded whose cells these are; they may come from a transplant donor. Both conserved end residues are part of each CDR3. A D gene is named only where the DNA matches it firmly. For some rows the clone size is stated as once, few or many, or as a class when expanded; others skip it.

J gene | clone size | V gene | D gene | CDR3 length | CDR3 protein | CDR3 DNA
TRBJ2-1 | many | TRBV5-1 | TRBD2 | 18 | CASSRQTSGGGYYNEQFF | TGCGCCAGCAGCCGGCAGACTAGCGGGGGGGGGTACTACAATGAGCAGTTCTTC
TRBJ1-2 | many | TRBV12-3/TRBV12-4 | . | 15 | CASSLWAGANYGYTF | TGTGCCAGCAGTTTGTGGGCAGGGGCTAACTATGGCTACACCTTC
TRBJ2-5 | . | TRBV5-1 | . | 14 | CASSLRHGQETQYF | TGCGCCAGCAGCTTGCGACACGGTCAAGAGACCCAGTACTTC
TRBJ2-5 | . | TRBV9 | . | 15 | CASSQGTARQETQYF | TGTGCCAGCAGCCAAGGGACGGCCAGACAAGAGACCCAGTACTTC
TRBJ2-7 | . | TRBV25-1 | . | 14 | CARKPILYAYEQYF | TGTGCCAGAAAACCCATCCTCTACGCCTACGAGCAGTACTTC
TRBJ2-1 | few | TRBV3-1 | . | 16 | CASSQDLPGAGNEQFF | TGTGCCAGCAGCCAAGATCTCCCGGGAGCAGGCAATGAGCAGTTCTTC
TRBJ2-1 | . | TRBV5-1 | TRBD2 | 16 | CASSLAGGRAFAEQFF | TGCGCCAGCAGCTTGGCCGGCGGGAGGGCCTTCGCTGAGCAGTTCTTC
TRBJ2-3 | few | TRBV12-5 | . | 15 | CASGLFSFSTDTQYF | TGTGCTAGTGGTTTGTTTAGCTTTTCCACAGATACGCAGTATTTT
TRBJ2-1 | few | TRBV12-3/TRBV12-4 | TRBD2 | 12 | CASSTSASEQFF | TGTGCCAGCAGCACTAGCGCCAGTGAGCAGTTCTTC
TRBJ2-3 | many | TRBV7-8 | TRBD2 | 18 | CASSRGLAGAIITDTQYF | TGTGCCAGCAGCCGGGGACTAGCGGGGGCAATTATCACAGATACGCAGTATTTT
TRBJ2-3 | many | TRBV12-3/TRBV12-4 | . | 15 | CASSSKGGGLDTQYF | TGTGCCAGCAGCTCCAAGGGGGGGGGGCTTGATACGCAGTATTTT
TRBJ1-2 | few | TRBV4-1 | TRBD1 | 17 | CASSQEGPGQGAVGYTF | TGCGCCAGCAGCCAAGAAGGGCCGGGACAGGGGGCGGTAGGCTACACCTTC
TRBJ1-2 | few | TRBV7-9 | . | 12 | CASSLADGGYTF | TGTGCCAGCAGCCTGGCCGATGGGGGCTACACCTTC
TRBJ2-5 | once | TRBV20-1 | TRBD2 | 15 | CSANPSGGTQETQYF | TGCAGTGCTAACCCTAGCGGGGGGACTCAAGAGACCCAGTACTTC
TRBJ2-5 | . | TRBV5-4 | . | 15 | CASSYSTGEVETQYF | TGTGCCAGCAGCTACTCCACAGGGGAGGTCGAGACCCAGTACTTC
TRBJ2-7 | few | TRBV2 | . | 11 | CASIVQYEQYF | TGTGCCAGCATAGTCCAATACGAGCAGTACTTC
TRBJ2-4 | . | TRBV18 | TRBD1 | 13 | CASSPKGANIQYF | TGTGCCAGCTCACCCAAGGGGGCGAACATTCAGTACTTC
TRBJ2-7 | . | TRBV10-3 | TRBD2 | 16 | CAISGGTSGSRDEQYF | TGTGCCATCAGTGGGGGGACTAGCGGGAGTAGGGACGAGCAGTACTTC
TRBJ2-2 | . | TRBV3-1 | TRBD1 | 15 | CASSPGQKNTGELFF | TGTGCCAGCAGCCCGGGACAGAAGAACACCGGGGAGCTGTTTTTT
TRBJ2-1 | . | TRBV19 | TRBD2 | 14 | CASSIRTSANEQFF | TGTGCCAGTAGTATCAGGACTAGCGCCAATGAGCAGTTCTTC
TRBJ1-2 | many | TRBV5-1 | TRBD1 | 15 | CASSLGDSNPYGYTF | TGCGCCAGCAGCTTGGGGGACAGCAATCCCTATGGCTACACCTTC
TRBJ2-3 | . | TRBV5-1 | . | 16 | CASSLRGGTSTDTQYF | TGCGCCAGCAGCCTGAGAGGTGGTACTAGCACAGATACGCAGTATTTT
TRBJ1-4 | few | TRBV5-1 | TRBD1 | 20 | CASSSFLGQGSSPTNEKLFF | TGCGCCAGCAGCTCCTTTTTGGGACAGGGGAGCTCCCCAACTAATGAAAAACTGTTTTTT
TRBJ2-1 | . | TRBV7-3 | . | 12 | CASSTQRGEQFF | TGTGCCAGCAGCACCCAAAGGGGTGAGCAGTTCTTC
TRBJ2-1 | few | TRBV3-1 | . | 16 | CASSQSRGIPLREQFF | TGTGCCAGCAGCCAAAGCCGAGGGATTCCGCTAAGAGAGCAGTTCTTC
TRBJ2-1 | few | TRBV15 | . | 18 | CATSAAVAYAYSYNEQFF | TGTGCCACCAGTGCCGCCGTCGCTTACGCCTACTCCTACAATGAGCAGTTCTTC
TRBJ1-5 | few | TRBV2 | . | 13 | CASTRSHNQPQHF | TGTGCCAGCACCCGGTCTCACAATCAGCCCCAGCATTTT
TRBJ2-7 | . | TRBV10-2 | . | 14 | CASSESTGLYEQYF | TGCGCCAGCAGTGAGTCAACGGGACTGTACGAGCAGTACTTC
TRBJ2-1 | few | TRBV5-1 | . | 14 | CASSLWAGANEQFF | TGCGCCAGCAGCTTGTGGGCGGGCGCCAATGAGCAGTTCTTC
TRBJ2-7 | few | TRBV29-1 | TRBD1 | 11 | CSAQGANEQYF | TGCAGCGCCCAGGGGGCTAACGAGCAGTACTTC
TRBJ2-2 | . | TRBV7-3 | . | 17 | CASSIGRGTTNTGELFF | TGTGCCAGCAGCATCGGACGGGGCACAACGAACACCGGGGAGCTGTTTTTT
TRBJ2-1 | few | TRBV11-2 | TRBD1 | 15 | CASSPGQGGIYEQFF | TGTGCCAGCAGCCCCGGACAGGGGGGTATCTATGAGCAGTTCTTC
TRBJ2-5 | . | TRBV7-9 | . | 14 | CASRGDVGGETQYF | TGTGCCAGCAGGGGGGACGTTGGAGGAGAGACCCAGTACTTC
TRBJ1-1 | . | TRBV24-1 | TRBD1 | 15 | CATSEARGGNTEAFF | TGTGCCACCAGTGAGGCGAGAGGGGGCAACACTGAAGCTTTCTTT
TRBJ1-4 | . | TRBV20-1 | . | 13 | CSAGRGRGEKLFF | TGCAGTGCTGGGCGGGGGAGGGGTGAAAAACTGTTTTTT
TRBJ1-2 | few | TRBV5-1 | TRBD1 | 15 | CASSSGTGGPYGYTF | TGCGCCAGCAGCTCCGGGACAGGTGGACCTTATGGCTACACCTTC
TRBJ1-2 | few | TRBV6-2/TRBV6-3 | . | 13 | CASSYDNVYGYTF | TGTGCCAGCAGTTACGACAACGTCTATGGCTACACCTTC
TRBJ2-5 | few | TRBV6-5 | TRBD1 | 15 | CASSYRTTGAKTQYF | TGTGCCAGCAGTTACCGTACGACAGGGGCAAAGACCCAGTACTTC
TRBJ2-3 | . | TRBV19 | TRBD2 | 15 | CASSRGSGRPDTQYF | TGTGCCAGTAGTCGCGGTAGCGGGAGACCAGATACGCAGTATTTT
TRBJ1-1 | . | TRBV19 | TRBD1 | 12 | CAISQGATEAFF | TGTGCCATCTCACAGGGGGCCACTGAAGCTTTCTTT
TRBJ2-1 | . | TRBV3-1 | TRBD2 | 16 | CASSQALAGGYNEQFF | TGTGCCAGCAGCCAAGCCCTAGCGGGAGGGTACAATGAGCAGTTCTTC
TRBJ1-2 | . | TRBV19 | TRBD1 | 13 | CAIQDRESYGYTF | TGTGCCATTCAGGACAGGGAGAGCTATGGCTACACCTTC
TRBJ2-1 | . | TRBV3-1 | TRBD2 | 15 | CASSLSGGTNNEQFF | TGTGCCAGCAGCCTTAGCGGGGGGACTAACAATGAGCAGTTCTTC
TRBJ2-1 | . | TRBV7-9 | . | 13 | CASSSITIWEQFF | TGTGCCAGCAGCTCCATCACTATCTGGGAGCAGTTCTTC
TRBJ1-1 | . | TRBV24-1 | . | 13 | CATSDTRNTEAFF | TGTGCCACCTCGGACACACGGAACACTGAAGCTTTCTTT
TRBJ2-3 | . | TRBV19 | . | 17 | CASSSGSSGRRSDTQYF | TGTGCCAGTAGTAGTGGGTCCAGCGGTCGCCGGTCAGATACGCAGTATTTT
TRBJ2-2 | few | TRBV18 | . | 15 | CASSPLAANTGELFF | TGTGCCAGCTCACCACTAGCCGCGAACACCGGGGAGCTGTTTTTT
TRBJ2-7 | . | TRBV20-1 | . | 13 | CSAELLRTYEQYF | TGCAGTGCTGAACTACTTAGAACCTACGAGCAGTACTTC
TRBJ1-5 | few | TRBV10-3 | . | 13 | CAISEISYQPQHF | TGTGCCATCAGTGAAATATCCTATCAGCCCCAGCATTTT
TRBJ2-1 | . | TRBV5-6 | TRBD2 | 19 | CASRGGGLAGLEGYNEQFF | TGTGCCAGCAGAGGGGGCGGACTAGCGGGATTAGAGGGTTACAATGAGCAGTTCTTC
TRBJ2-7 | . | TRBV2 | . | 15 | CASNPRRTGAYEQYF | TGTGCCAGCAATCCCCGCCGGACTGGCGCCTACGAGCAGTACTTC
TRBJ2-1 | few | TRBV6-2/TRBV6-3 | TRBD1 | 15 | CASRPRDRVMDEQFF | TGTGCCAGCAGACCCCGGGACAGGGTTATGGATGAGCAGTTCTTC
TRBJ2-7 | . | TRBV6-6 | . | 13 | CASSPDRYYEQYF | TGTGCCAGCAGCCCGGACCGGTACTACGAGCAGTACTTC